This is a list of T cell receptor beta chains from one sample in a study of T cells in localized non-small cell lung cancer. Using immunoSEQ multiplex PCR, the repertoire was profiled, and TCRdb retains in-frame clones only, with some absent. The table has 1,500 to 2,000 clones, around 24% seen once. The sample was normal lung tissue next to the tumor, taken before any cancer treatment. These receptors originate from a female donor older than 55 with stage I lung adenocarcinoma. Each CDR3 is given with its conserved first and last residue. A D gene is named only where the DNA matches it firmly. Size tells how often a clone was seen (once, few, many) or the class of an expanded clone, and some rows leave it out.

>-|TRBJ1-3|-|TRBV29-1
CSVEGIGGTGNTIYF
TGCAGCGTTGAGGGAATTGGGGGGACTGGAAACACCATATATTTT
>-|TRBJ2-7|large|TRBV19
CASSIGSREQYF
TGTGCCAGTAGTATAGGTTCCAGGGAGCAGTACTTC
>-|TRBJ2-1|-|TRBV6-8
CASDSRPSEQFF
TGTGCCAGCGACAGCCGGCCTAGTGAGCAGTTCTTC
>TRBD2|TRBJ2-1|-|TRBV19
CASSIDFSAGGNEQFF
TGTGCCAGTAGTATAGATTTCTCCGCGGGGGGCAATGAGCAGTTCTTC
>-|TRBJ1-1|-|TRBV12-1
CASSPEPRGNTEAFF
TGTGCCAGCAGTCCAGAGCCCCGGGGGAACACTGAAGCTTTCTTT
>-|TRBJ1-1|-|TRBV11-3
CASSLVGGNTEAFF
TGTGCCAGCAGCTTGGTGGGCGGGAACACTGAAGCTTTCTTT
>-|TRBJ2-2|-|TRBV29-1
CSVEVGVADRELFF
TGCAGCGTTGAAGTAGGCGTTGCCGATCGGGAGCTGTTTTTT
>-|TRBJ2-1|-|TRBV30
CAWSQAIRHGSTYNEQFF
TGTGCCTGGAGTCAAGCTATACGACATGGATCAACCTACAATGAGCAGTTCTTC
>-|TRBJ2-7|-|TRBV19
CASSSRYNSYEQYF
TGTGCCAGTAGTAGCCGGTACAACTCCTACGAGCAGTACTTC
>TRBD1|TRBJ1-4|-|TRBV28
CASGQGNEKLFF
TGTGCCTCCGGACAGGGGAATGAAAAACTGTTTTTT
>TRBD2|TRBJ2-7|-|TRBV11-3
CASSSAGTVSYEQYF
TGTGCCAGCAGTTCAGCGGGGACGGTGAGCTACGAGCAGTACTTC
>TRBD1|TRBJ1-1|-|TRBV11-3
CASSLTGTGVNTEAFF
TGTGCCAGCAGCTTAACTGGGACAGGAGTGAACACTGAAGCTTTCTTT
>-|TRBJ2-2|-|TRBV6-8
CASSYPGSNTGELFF
TGTGCCAGCAGTTACCCCGGATCGAACACCGGGGAGCTGTTTTTT
>TRBD1|TRBJ2-2|-|TRBV19
CASTGGRTGELFF
TGTGCCAGTACAGGGGGACGCACCGGGGAGCTGTTTTTT
>TRBD1|TRBJ1-3|-|TRBV25-1
CASSEQNRGRKGNTIYF
TGTGCCAGCAGTGAACAAAACAGGGGGCGTAAAGGAAACACCATATATTTT
>-|TRBJ2-3|-|TRBV11-3
CASSLDGSTDTQYF
TGTGCCAGCAGCTTAGACGGGTCCACAGATACGCAGTATTTT
>-|TRBJ1-2|few|TRBV6-8
CASWKYGVTGYGYTF
TGTGCCAGCTGGAAGTACGGGGTCACGGGGTATGGCTACACCTTC
>TRBD1|TRBJ1-6|few|TRBV6-8
CASSYGDRVNSPLHF
TGTGCCAGCAGTTACGGGGACAGGGTGAATTCACCCCTCCACTTT
>-|TRBJ2-5|-|TRBV19
CASRVGRAPGETQYF
TGTGCCAGTAGGGTGGGTAGGGCACCGGGAGAGACCCAGTACTTC
>-|TRBJ1-1|few|TRBV6-8
CASRSGSNTEAFF
TGTGCCAGCAGGTCAGGGTCGAACACTGAAGCTTTCTTT
>-|TRBJ1-2|-|TRBV9
CASSVGEGLDYGYTF
TGTGCCAGCAGCGTAGGTGAGGGACTCGACTATGGCTACACCTTC
>TRBD1|TRBJ1-5|few|TRBV6-8
CASSYGQEVQPQHF
TGTGCCAGCAGTTACGGACAGGAGGTTCAGCCCCAGCATTTT
>-|TRBJ2-7|-|TRBV19
CASSIGSAEQYF
TGTGCCAGTAGTATAGGTAGCGCAGAGCAGTACTTC
>TRBD1|TRBJ2-5|-|TRBV29-1
CSASGQNQETQYF
TGCAGCGCGTCGGGACAGAACCAAGAGACCCAGTACTTC
>-|TRBJ2-1|large|TRBV4-1
CASSQDPGHEQFF
TGCGCCAGCAGCCAAGACCCCGGACATGAGCAGTTCTTC
>-|TRBJ2-7|-|TRBV11-3
CASSHRDLTYEQYF
TGTGCCAGCAGCCACAGGGACCTAACCTACGAGCAGTACTTC
>-|TRBJ1-1|few|TRBV11-3
CASSLPAGDRTEAFF
TGTGCCAGCAGCTTACCGGCAGGGGATAGGACTGAAGCTTTCTTT
>-|TRBJ1-3|-|TRBV11-3
CASSLGQGSGNTIYF
TGTGCTAGCAGCTTAGGTCAGGGTTCTGGAAACACCATATATTTT